Below, 10 T cell receptor beta chains from the same sample are listed, as sequenced in a study of blood T cell repertoires in COVID-19. The repertoire was sequenced with immunoSEQ multiplex PCR; TCRdb's copy has only in-frame clones and lacks some. The sample has 450,000 or so clones; approximately 89% are singletons. Sequences were obtained from peripheral blood. These receptors were taken from a man younger than 35 with COVID-19, enrolled during active disease.

The chain uses TRBV9 and TRBJ2-5; D is unresolved. CDR1 is SGDLS, CDR2 YYNGEE, per germline. This CDR3 has 14 amino acids. Deletions cut 2 bases from V and 0 bases from J, with 8 bases between. CDR3 loop: CASSVERYQETQYF. Here the CDR3 DNA reads TGTGCCAGCAGCGTCGAGAGGTACCAAGAGACCCAGTACTTC.

The chain is built from TRBV28 and TRBJ2-1; 12 bases agree with TRBD2. The V gene end was trimmed by 6 bases and the J gene end by 6 bases; junction bases not matched to a gene: 6. The CDR3 runs 15 residues. Germline CDR1 reads MDHEN; CDR2 reads SYDVKM. The DNA of the CDR3 is TGTGCCAGCAGGGGGACTAGCGGGTGGGGCAATGAGCAGTTCTTC. Encoded protein: CASRGTSGWGNEQFF. The complete variable domain, with remaining parts taken from reference TRBV28 and TRBJ2-1, reads DVKVTQSSRYLVKRTGEKVFLECVQDMDHENMFWYRQDPGLGLRLIYFSYDVKMKEKGDIPEGYSVSREKKERFSLILESASTNQTSMYLCASRGTSGWGNEQFFGPGTRLTVL.

V and J are TRBV24-1 and TRBJ2-2, with 8 bases fitting TRBD2. The CDR3 has 17 amino acids. V lost 4 bases and J lost 0; bases outside the gene matches: 6. CDR1 and CDR2 (germline): KGHDR, SFDVKD. CDR3 sequence: CATSDLRAGANTGELFF. The CDR3 nucleotides read TGTGCCACCAGTGACCTCAGAGCGGGGGCGAACACCGGGGAGCTGTTTTTT.

This chain connects TRBV18 to TRBJ2-1; 10 bases fit TRBD2. The ends lost 6 bases at V and 5 bases at J; junction bases unmatched: 7. The CDR3 sequence is 15 residues long. Per germline, CDR1 KGHSH and CDR2 LQKENI. The CDR3 sequence is CASSPELAGDNEQFF. The DNA for the CDR3 is TGTGCCAGCTCTCCCGAGCTAGCGGGGGACAATGAGCAGTTCTTC.

The V gene is TRBV6-5, the J gene TRBJ1-3; D gene uncertain. V was trimmed by 8 bases and J by 1 base, leaving 15 bases between them. The CDR3 extends over 15 amino acids. CDR1 MNHEY and CDR2 SVGAGI come from the germline V gene. CDR3 bases: TGTGCCAGCGTGAGGCTTGAGGTTTCTGGAAACACCATATATTTT. Its translation is CASVRLEVSGNTIYF.

The CDR3 loop is CASSPQDGGAYEQFF. The CDR3 bases are TGTGCCAGCAGTCCACAGGACGGGGGGGCCTATGAGCAGTTCTTC. The chain employs TRBV6-5 and TRBJ2-1, with TRBD2 matching over 8 bases. CDR3 length: 15 residues. Germline CDR1 MNHEY, CDR2 SVGAGI. The V gene end was trimmed by 5 bases and the J gene end by 8 bases; junction bases not matched to a gene: 11.

The chain joins TRBV6-1 to TRBJ2-5, with TRBD1 matching over 9 bases. CDR3 length: 14 residues. Per the germline V gene, CDR1 is MNHNS and CDR2 is SASEGT. V was pared by 1 base and J by 6 bases, with 3 bases of the junction left unmatched. This CDR3 is CASSEGGQGQTQYF. The DNA of the CDR3 is TGTGCCAGCAGTGAAGGGGGACAGGGACAGACCCAGTACTTC.

Regarding this clone: One end of the junction fails to match germline, which may point to a read error. This rearrangement joins TRBV19 to TRBJ1-2; no clear D gene. Looked up from germline, CDR1 is LNHDA and CDR2 is SQIVND (reference sequence). The CDR3 contains 14 residues. The CDR3 region is CASGMSPRLYGYTF. DNA of the CDR3: TGTGCCAGTGGTATGTCTCCGAGGCTTTATGGCTACACCTTC.

This clone appeared a few times. The chain carries TRBV29-1 and TRBJ2-5; D might be TRBD2 (6 bases). Trimming removed 3 bases from V and 5 bases from J, with 13 bases in between. This CDR3 contains 13 residues. Per germline, CDR1 SQVTM and CDR2 ANQGSEA. The CDR3 is CSVEPGVGETQYF. The CDR3 coding sequence is TGCAGCGTTGAGCCGGGGGTGGGGGAGACCCAGTACTTC.

The V and J genes are TRBV29-1 and TRBJ1-1; 8 bases map to TRBD1. CDR3 size: 13 residues. Losses at the gene ends were 4 bases for V and 11 bases for J; bases not matched to a gene: 12. Germline values: CDR1 SQVTM, CDR2 ANQGSEA. CDR3: CSVGGQGAATAFF. DNA for the CDR3: TGCAGCGTTGGGGGCCAGGGGGCCGCAACGGCTTTCTTT.